Listed here are 31 T cell receptor beta chains from one sample, sequenced in a study of cytomegalovirus exposure and HLA in healthy donors. The PCR employed 60 Vbeta primers together with 13 Jbeta primers. This table comes from immunoSEQ multiplex PCR, and its TCRdb copy is limited to in-frame clones, with some not included. The table lists 95,000 or so clones, 81% of them singletons, with 4.2% in the top ten. The sequenced sample was PBMCs. These TCRs come from a woman in her sixties or seventies in good health and CMV-seropositive.

V and J are TRBV5-4 and TRBJ1-1, with TRBD1 as a possible D gene (5 bases). The CDR3 is 15 residues long. Germline values: CDR1 SGHNT, CDR2 YYREEE (reference sequence). The germline V and J ends were trimmed by 2 bases and 5 bases, with 16 bases remaining between them. For the CDR3, the DNA is TGTGCCAGCAGCTTACCTACCCCGGGGGGTACTGAAGCTTTCTTT. Protein product: CASSLPTPGGTEAFF.

Comments on this clone: At one of its ends the junction is not consistent with the germline gene, which may arise from a read error. The same CDR3 is also encoded by other DNA sequences in this sample. The chain links TRBV5-1 to TRBJ1-3, with 8 bases fitting TRBD1. The CDR3 has 15 amino acids. Germline V gene sequence: CDR1 SGHRS, CDR2 YFSETQ. The chain's CDR3 is CASSSTGGPGNTIYF. CDR3 nucleotide sequence: TGCGCCAGTAGCTCTACAGGGGGTCCTGGAAACACCATATATTTT.

This clone occurred a few times. V gene TRBV30 combines with J gene TRBJ1-4; D possibly corresponds to TRBD1 (6 bases). The V gene's germline CDR1 is GTSNPN and CDR2 SVGIG (reference sequence). The CDR3 is made up of 13 amino acids. The CDR3 sequence is CSVSGRGSEKLFF. DNA of the CDR3: TGTTCCGTGAGCGGCAGGGGTAGTGAAAAACTGTTTTTT.

For the CDR3, the DNA is TGCGCCAGCAGCGTAGGTAGCGGGAGCACCGGGGAGCTGTTTTTT. Its protein product is CASSVGSGSTGELFF. V usage is TRBV5-1 and J usage is TRBJ2-2; 9 positions match TRBD2. The CDR3 extends over 15 amino acids. Germline V gene sequence: CDR1 SGHRS, CDR2 YFSETQ. V trimming: 4 bases; J trimming: 4 bases; junction bases outside the gene matches: 5.

The V gene is TRBV28, the J gene TRBJ2-7; possibly TRBD1 for D (6 bases). The CDR3 consists of 11 residues. CDR1 and CDR2 (germline): MDHEN, SYDVKM. V was pared by 10 bases and J by 7 bases, with 14 bases between. CDR3 region: CATSGAREQYF. The CDR3 DNA sequence: TGTGCCACCTCAGGGGCCCGGGAGCAGTACTTC.

This sequence joins TRBV6-1 and TRBJ2-5; a weak D match, TRBD1 (6 bases). The germline V and J ends were trimmed by 5 bases and 1 base, with 11 bases remaining between them. Germline V gene lookup returns CDR1 MNHNS and CDR2 SASEGT. The CDR3 runs 14 residues. The CDR3 coding sequence is TGTGCCAGCAGTACCAACAGGGCCCAAGAGACCCAGTACTTC. Translating it yields CASSTNRAQETQYF.

The chain has TRBV19 and TRBJ2-1; TRBD2 aligns across 9 bases. CDR1 is LNHDA, CDR2 SQIVND, per germline (reference sequence). This CDR3 comprises 15 residues. Losses at the gene ends were 5 bases for V and 5 bases for J; bases not matched to a gene: 7. In DNA, the CDR3 is TGTGCCAGTAGTCCTAGCGGGAAAAAAGACAATGAGCAGTTCTTC. This encodes CASSPSGKKDNEQFF.

This sequence joins TRBV7-3 and TRBJ1-3; 7 bases agree with TRBD1. V gave up 4 bases and J gave up 3 bases; unmatched junction bases: 6. This CDR3 contains 15 residues. Germline V lookup: CDR1 SGHTA, CDR2 FQGTGA. Here the CDR3 DNA reads TGTGCCAGCAGCTCCGGGACAGCATATGGAAACACCATATATTTT. This gives the protein CASSSGTAYGNTIYF.

The CDR3 DNA sequence: TGTGCCAGCAGTGTAGCGGGTAGAGTTTACGAGCAGTACTTC. This gives the protein CASSVAGRVYEQYF. This chain links TRBV28 with TRBJ2-5, with 7 bases fitting TRBD2. The closer fit of TRBJ2-7 to the DNA end suggests the J call may be wrong. Germline V gene data show CDR1 as MDHEN and CDR2 as SYDVKM. The length of the CDR3 is 14 residues.

This chain uses TRBV4-3 with TRBJ1-4; 7 nucleotides align to TRBD1. The CDR3 runs 15 residues. The germline V gene has CDR1 LGHNA and CDR2 YSLEER. The V segment lost 1 base and the J segment 8 bases; nucleotides outside the gene matches: 7. The CDR3 coding sequence is TGCGCCAGCAGCCAAGGGGCTATGACAGGGGAAAAACTGTTTTTT. As protein: CASSQGAMTGEKLFF.

The chain joins TRBV28 to TRBJ1-5; D might be TRBD1 (5 bases). Germline V gene lookup returns CDR1 MDHEN and CDR2 SYDVKM. This CDR3 spans 13 amino acids. V lost 5 bases and J lost 3, with 8 bases in between. CDR3 protein: CASSTGNNQPQHF. The CDR3 DNA reads as TGTGCCAGCAGTACAGGAAACAATCAGCCCCAGCATTTT.

V and J are TRBV18 and TRBJ1-2; TRBD1 aligns across 7 bases. CDR1 and CDR2 from the germline V gene are KGHSH and LQKENI. The CDR3 has 13 amino acids. With 5 bases clipped from V and 8 bases from J, the junction kept 8 bases outside the gene matches. This CDR3 reads CASSTPGQWGYTF. In DNA, the CDR3 is TGTGCCAGCTCAACGCCGGGACAGTGGGGCTACACCTTC.

The chain recombines TRBV7-3 with TRBJ2-7, with D possibly matching TRBD2 (5 bases). Germline values: CDR1 SGHTA, CDR2 FQGTGA. The CDR3 contains 12 residues. V lost 1 base to trimming and J lost 7 bases, with 8 bases between them. Here the CDR3 reads CASSLMGGEQYF. The CDR3 DNA reads as TGTGCCAGCAGCTTAATGGGCGGGGAGCAGTACTTC.

This clone was found a few times. V and J are TRBV4-1 and TRBJ2-1; no firm D call. There are 15 residues in the CDR3. The V gene lost 0 bases and the J gene lost 1 base, with 7 bases spanning the gap. Germline CDR1 is MGHRA and CDR2 is YSYEKL. The CDR3 protein is CASSQENYSYNEQFF. CDR3 nucleotides: TGCGCCAGCAGCCAAGAAAACTATTCCTACAATGAGCAGTTCTTC.

The rearrangement joins TRBV7-3 to TRBJ2-6; 11 bases align to TRBD2. This CDR3 has 16 amino acids. From germline, CDR1 is SGHTA and CDR2 FQGTGA. Unmatched junction bases numbered 5, after V lost 6 bases and J lost 4 bases. This CDR3 is CASSTSGSTGANVLTF. CDR3 DNA: TGTGCCAGCAGTACTAGCGGGAGTACCGGGGCCAACGTCCTGACTTTC.

The chain employs TRBV27 and TRBJ2-1; 10 nucleotides agree with TRBD2. With 7 bases clipped from V and 4 bases from J, the junction kept 10 bases outside the gene matches. The CDR3 covers 16 residues. In germline, CDR1 is MNHEY, CDR2 SMNVEV (reference sequence). The chain's CDR3 is CASTLSGGLLYNEQFF. DNA of the CDR3: TGTGCCAGCACTCTTAGCGGGGGGCTATTATACAATGAGCAGTTCTTC.

The chain joins TRBV5-4 to TRBJ2-5, with 8 bases that match TRBD1. Germline V gene sequence: CDR1 SGHNT, CDR2 YYREEE (reference sequence). This CDR3 has 15 amino acids. V lost 4 bases to trimming and J lost 4 bases; unmatched junction nucleotides: 9. CDR3 DNA: TGTGCCAGCAGCGGCGAACCAGGGGGCTTAGAGACCCAGTACTTC. Protein product: CASSGEPGGLETQYF.

This chain joins TRBV28 and TRBJ1-3; 8 bases fit TRBD1. V was clipped by 6 bases and J by 2 bases; unmatched bases: 6. Germline V gene lookup returns CDR1 MDHEN and CDR2 SYDVKM. This CDR3 spans 15 amino acids. In nucleotides, the CDR3 is TGTGCCAGCAGCTCCACAGGGGGTGCTGGAAACACCATATATTTT. This gives the protein CASSSTGGAGNTIYF.

The genes are TRBV7-2 and TRBJ2-1; 9 positions agree with TRBD2. Per the germline V gene, CDR1 is SGHTA and CDR2 is FQGNSA. The ends lost 1 base at V and 9 bases at J; junction bases unmatched: 13. The CDR3 loop spans 17 amino acids. CDR3 loop: CASSLDVREGLRSEQFF. CDR3 coding DNA: TGTGCCAGCAGCTTAGACGTGCGGGAGGGCCTCCGGAGTGAGCAGTTCTTC.

The gene calls are TRBV16 and TRBJ2-7, with TRBD2 as a possible D gene (5 bases). Germline V gives CDR1 KGHSY, CDR2 FQNENV. This CDR3 has 16 residues. V was trimmed by 3 bases and J by 9 bases, leaving 24 bases between them. The CDR3 region is CASSHYKRTSYSWQYF. The CDR3 nucleotides are TGTGCCAGCAGCCACTACAAGCGGACTTCCTACTCTTGGCAGTACTTC.

This rearrangement joins TRBV2 to TRBJ1-4; 8 bases map to TRBD1. Germline V gene data show CDR1 as SNHLY and CDR2 as FYNNEI. CDR3 length: 16 amino acids. V lost 3 bases, J lost 2 bases, and 5 bases stayed unmatched. This chain's CDR3 is CASSDVTGGTNEKLFF. CDR3 bases: TGTGCCAGCAGTGACGTTACAGGGGGTACTAATGAAAAACTGTTTTTT.

The V call is TRBV14, the J call TRBJ2-7; D gene ambiguous. Per the germline V gene, CDR1 is SGHDN and CDR2 is FVKESK. Trimming pared 1 base from V and 6 bases from J, leaving 10 bases between. CDR3 length: 13 amino acids. The CDR3 DNA is TGTGCCAGCAGCCAAGGAGGCGGCCTCGAGCAGTACTTC. This sequence encodes CASSQGGGLEQYF. Full variable domain (remainder filled in from reference TRBV14 and TRBJ2-7): EAGVTQFPSHSVIEKGQTVTLRCDPISGHDNLYWYRRVMGKEIKFLLHFVKESKQDESGMPNNRFLAERTGGTYSTLKVQPAELEDSGVYFCASSQGGGLEQYFGPGTRLTVT.

V is TRBV30 and J is TRBJ2-5; D not resolved. V was pared by 3 bases and J by 3 bases, with 11 bases between. Germline assignment: CDR1 GTSNPN and CDR2 SVGIG (reference sequence). The CDR3 is 13 amino acids. The CDR3 bases are TGTGCCTGGAGGGGCCGAGTGAAAGAGACCCAGTACTTC. Translated: CAWRGRVKETQYF.

About this clone itself: The junction and the germline gene differ at one end; a read error may be behind it. The chain is built from TRBV7-7 and TRBJ2-7; TRBD2 aligns across 9 bases. The CDR3 consists of 15 residues. Germline loops: CDR1 SSHAT, CDR2 FNYEAQ (reference sequence). Here the CDR3 reads CASSPDGTSSGEQYF. As DNA, the CDR3 is TGTGCTAGCAGCCCGGACGGGACTAGCTCTGGTGAGCAGTACTTC. Combining the CDR3 with reference TRBV7-7 and TRBJ2-7 gives the whole variable domain GAGVSQSPRYKVTKRGQDVTLRCDPISSHATLYWYQQALGQGPEFLTYFNYEAQPDKSGLPSDRFSAERPEGSISTLTIQRTEQRDSAMYRCASSPDGTSSGEQYFGPGTRLTVT.

The V call is TRBV14, the J call TRBJ2-4, with 8 bases lining up with TRBD2. V lost 0 bases and J lost 3; bases outside the gene matches: 4. From germline, CDR1 is SGHDN and CDR2 FVKESK. CDR3 size: 16 residues. CDR3 residues: CASSQDFGGGKNIQYF. As DNA, the CDR3 is TGTGCCAGCAGCCAAGATTTCGGGGGGGGCAAAAACATTCAGTACTTC.

The V call is TRBV7-3, the J call TRBJ2-1, with TRBD2 matching 8 bases. V dropped 3 bases and J dropped 8; count of bases not matched to a gene: 6. Germline-derived CDR1 and CDR2 are SGHTA and FQGTGA. The CDR3 length is 14 residues. The CDR3 sequence is CASSFDGLADEQFF. The CDR3, as DNA: TGTGCCAGCAGCTTTGACGGACTAGCCGATGAGCAGTTCTTC.

As concerns this clone: At one end, the junction sequence differs from germline, possibly due to a read error. The chain employs TRBV6-1 and TRBJ2-5; a possible D gene is TRBD2 (5 bases). CDR3 length: 14 amino acids. The germline gives CDR1 MNHNS, CDR2 SASEGT. For the CDR3, the DNA is TGTGCCAGCAGCGAAGGGTGGACGGGGGAGACCCAGTACTTC. It is translated as CASSEGWTGETQYF.

The chain carries TRBV10-3 and TRBJ1-2; D gene uncertain. The germline V gene encodes CDR1 ENHRY and CDR2 SYGVKD. The CDR3 length is 16 residues. V was shortened by 0 bases and J by 3 bases, with 14 bases between the two germline ends. This CDR3 is CAISESARDADYGYTF. CDR3 coding DNA: TGTGCCATCAGTGAGTCCGCGAGGGATGCGGACTATGGCTACACCTTC.

V gene TRBV5-5 combines with J gene TRBJ1-1; D gene unclear. Germline loops: CDR1 SGHKS, CDR2 YYEKEE (reference sequence). V lost 1 base, J lost 1 base, and 8 bases lay in between. This CDR3 contains 14 residues. The CDR3 sequence: CASSLTGSNTEAFF. DNA for the CDR3: TGTGCCAGCAGCTTGACGGGATCGAACACTGAAGCTTTCTTT.

The rearrangement uses TRBV4-1 and TRBJ2-7; D call uncertain. V was cut by 1 base and J by 7 bases, with 11 bases left in between. The CDR3 sequence is 13 residues long. CDR1 is MGHRA and CDR2 is YSYEKL in the germline V gene. As DNA, the CDR3 is TGCGCCAGCAGCCAAGGTCCTCGAGTGGAGCAGTACTTC. It specifies CASSQGPRVEQYF.

The chain couples TRBV19 to TRBJ1-1, with D unclear. V was clipped by 7 bases and J by 5 bases, with 14 bases between them. The CDR3 has 13 residues. Germline lookup yields CDR1 LNHDA and CDR2 SQIVND (reference sequence). The CDR3 bases are TGTGCCAGTAAGAGATCGGAGTGGACTGAAGCTTTCTTT. Translated: CASKRSEWTEAFF. Based on the CDR3 plus reference TRBV19 and TRBJ1-1, the full variable domain is DGGITQSPKYLFRKEGQNVTLSCEQNLNHDAMYWYRQDPGQGLRLIYYSQIVNDFQKGDIAEGYSVSREKKESFPLTVTSAQKNPTAFYLCASKRSEWTEAFFGQGTRLTVV.